This TCR beta chain was sequenced for a study of OX40 agonist ivuxolimab in advanced cancers. As for the study in general: One patient with hepatocellular carcinoma and two with cutaneous melanoma, three in all, had partial responses.

CDR3 size: 17 residues. Trimming took off 2 bases at V and 7 bases at J, with 20 bases between the two ends. The germline V gene has CDR1 SEHNR and CDR2 FQNEAQ (reference sequence). Whole-study results and caveats: In the 0.1 to 3.0 mg/kg range, CD4+ and CD8+ blood T cells had expanded clonally by week 6. What antigens the expanded peripheral T cells recognized was never established.

Turning to this clone: Its specificity is unknown.

Method: immunoSEQ multiplex PCR; TCRdb's copy keeps in-frame clones and lacks some. The repertoire has tens of thousands of clones, about 86% of them found once; the top ten carry about 1.1%. This clonotype was obtained from an adult with an advanced solid tumor such as melanoma, head and neck, liver or kidney cancer. The sequences come from CD4+ or CD8+ T cells sorted from blood, collected in a trial of the OX40 agonist ivuxolimab. V is TRBV7-9 and J is TRBJ1-4; the D gene is possibly TRBD1 (6 bases). The CDR3 bases are TGTGCCAGCAGCTTAACGTCGGGGGTCAGGGGTGCTGAAAAACTGTTTTTT. Translation: CASSLTSGVRGAEKLFF.